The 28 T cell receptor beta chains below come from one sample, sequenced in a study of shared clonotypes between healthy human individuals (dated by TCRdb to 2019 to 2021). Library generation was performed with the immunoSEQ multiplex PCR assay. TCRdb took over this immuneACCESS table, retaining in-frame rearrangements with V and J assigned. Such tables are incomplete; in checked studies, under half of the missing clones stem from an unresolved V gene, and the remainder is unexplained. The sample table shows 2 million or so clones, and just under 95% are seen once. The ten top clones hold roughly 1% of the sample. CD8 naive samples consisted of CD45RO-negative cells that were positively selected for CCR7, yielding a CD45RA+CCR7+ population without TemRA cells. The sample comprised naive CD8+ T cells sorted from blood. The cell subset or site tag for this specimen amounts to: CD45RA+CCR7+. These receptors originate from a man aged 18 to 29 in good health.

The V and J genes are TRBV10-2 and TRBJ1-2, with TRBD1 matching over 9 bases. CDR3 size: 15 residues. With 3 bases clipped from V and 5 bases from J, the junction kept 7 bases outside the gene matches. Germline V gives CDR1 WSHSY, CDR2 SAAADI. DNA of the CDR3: TGCGCCAGCAGTGACGGGACAGGGATTGGGTATGGCTACACCTTC. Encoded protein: CASSDGTGIGYGYTF.

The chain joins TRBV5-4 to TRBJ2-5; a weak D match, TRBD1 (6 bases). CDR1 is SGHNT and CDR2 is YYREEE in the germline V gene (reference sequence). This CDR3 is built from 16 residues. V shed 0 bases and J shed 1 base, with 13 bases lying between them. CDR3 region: CASSLVQGRAQETQYF. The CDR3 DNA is TGTGCCAGCAGCTTGGTACAGGGAAGGGCCCAAGAGACCCAGTACTTC.

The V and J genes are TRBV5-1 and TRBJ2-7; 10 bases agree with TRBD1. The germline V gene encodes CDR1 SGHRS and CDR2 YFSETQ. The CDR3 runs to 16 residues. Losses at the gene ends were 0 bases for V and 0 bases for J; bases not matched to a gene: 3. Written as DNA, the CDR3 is TGCGCCAGCAGCTTGGGACAGGGGGCGGCCTCCTACGAGCAGTACTTC. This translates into CASSLGQGAASYEQYF.

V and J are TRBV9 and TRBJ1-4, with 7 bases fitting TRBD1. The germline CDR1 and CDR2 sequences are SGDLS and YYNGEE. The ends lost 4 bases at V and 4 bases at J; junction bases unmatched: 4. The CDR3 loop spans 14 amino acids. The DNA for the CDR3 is TGTGCCAGCAGCCCGACAGGGAGTAATGAAAAACTGTTTTTT. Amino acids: CASSPTGSNEKLFF.

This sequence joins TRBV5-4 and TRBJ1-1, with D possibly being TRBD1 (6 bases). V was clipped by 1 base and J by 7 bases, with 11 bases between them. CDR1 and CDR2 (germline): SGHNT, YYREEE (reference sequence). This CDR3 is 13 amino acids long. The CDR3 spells CASSLWQGSEAFF. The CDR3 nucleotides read TGTGCCAGCAGCTTGTGGCAGGGGAGTGAAGCTTTCTTT. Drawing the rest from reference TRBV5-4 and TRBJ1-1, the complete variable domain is ETGVTQSPTHLIKTRGQQVTLRCSSQSGHNTVSWYQQALGQGPQFIFQYYREEENGRGNFPPRFSGLQFPNYSSELNVNALELDDSALYLCASSLWQGSEAFFGQGTRLTVV.

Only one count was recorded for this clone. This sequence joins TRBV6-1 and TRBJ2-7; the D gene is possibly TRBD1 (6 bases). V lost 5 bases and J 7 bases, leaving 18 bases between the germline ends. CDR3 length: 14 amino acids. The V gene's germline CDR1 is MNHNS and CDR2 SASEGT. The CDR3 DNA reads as TGTGCCAGCAGTCTGGGGGCAGGCCCTCGGGAGCAGTACTTC. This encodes CASSLGAGPREQYF.

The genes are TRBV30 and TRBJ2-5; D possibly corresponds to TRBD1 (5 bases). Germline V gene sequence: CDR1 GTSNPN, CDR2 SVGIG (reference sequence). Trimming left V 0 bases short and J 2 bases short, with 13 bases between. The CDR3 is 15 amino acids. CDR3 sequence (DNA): TGTGCCTGGAGTGTACATCGCAGGGTTCAAGAGACCCAGTACTTC. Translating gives CAWSVHRRVQETQYF.

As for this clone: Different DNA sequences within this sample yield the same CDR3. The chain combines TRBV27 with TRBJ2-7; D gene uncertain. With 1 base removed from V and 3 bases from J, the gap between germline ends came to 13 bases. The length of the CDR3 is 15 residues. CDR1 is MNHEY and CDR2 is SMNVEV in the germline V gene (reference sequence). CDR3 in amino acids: CASSLYPGGGYEQYF. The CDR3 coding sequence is TGTGCCAGCAGTTTATATCCCGGCGGTGGCTACGAGCAGTACTTC.

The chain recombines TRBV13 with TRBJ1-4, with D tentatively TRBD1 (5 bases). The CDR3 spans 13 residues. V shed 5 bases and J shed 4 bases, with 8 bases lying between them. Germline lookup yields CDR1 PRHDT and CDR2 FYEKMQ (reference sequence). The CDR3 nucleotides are TGTGCCAGCAGCGCGGGGGGTAATGAAAAACTGTTTTTT. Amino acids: CASSAGGNEKLFF.

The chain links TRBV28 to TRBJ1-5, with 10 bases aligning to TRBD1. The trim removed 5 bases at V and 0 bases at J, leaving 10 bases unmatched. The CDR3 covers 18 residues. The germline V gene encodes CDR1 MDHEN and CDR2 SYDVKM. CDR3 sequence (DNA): TGTGCCAGCAGTATCTTGACAGGGGGCCACCTTAGCAATCAGCCCCAGCATTTT. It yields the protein CASSILTGGHLSNQPQHF.

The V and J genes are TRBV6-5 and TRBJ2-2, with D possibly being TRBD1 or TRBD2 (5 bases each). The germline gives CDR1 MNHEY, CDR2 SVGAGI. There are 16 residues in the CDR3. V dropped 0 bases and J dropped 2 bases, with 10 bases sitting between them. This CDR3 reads CASSYSIGGNTGELFF. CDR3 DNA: TGTGCCAGCAGTTACTCGATTGGGGGTAACACCGGGGAGCTGTTTTTT.

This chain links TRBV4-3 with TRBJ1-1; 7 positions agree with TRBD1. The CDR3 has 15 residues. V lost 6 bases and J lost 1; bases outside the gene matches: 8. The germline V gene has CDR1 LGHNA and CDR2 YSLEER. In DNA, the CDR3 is TGCGCCAGCAGTCTAGACAGGGACGCGAACACTGAAGCTTTCTTT. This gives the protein CASSLDRDANTEAFF.

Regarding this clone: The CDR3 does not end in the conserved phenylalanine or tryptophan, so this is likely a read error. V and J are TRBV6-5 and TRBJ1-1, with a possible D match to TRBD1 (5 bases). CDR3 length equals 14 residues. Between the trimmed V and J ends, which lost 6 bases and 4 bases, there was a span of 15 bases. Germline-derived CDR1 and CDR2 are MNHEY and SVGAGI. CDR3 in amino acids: CASSQGPTRTEAFL. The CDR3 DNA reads TGTGCCAGCAGCCAGGGACCCACACGCACTGAAGCTTTCCTT.

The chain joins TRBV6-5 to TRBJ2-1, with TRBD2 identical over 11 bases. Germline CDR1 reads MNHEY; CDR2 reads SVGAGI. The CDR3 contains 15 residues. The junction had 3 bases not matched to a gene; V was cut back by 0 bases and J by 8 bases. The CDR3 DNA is TGTGCCAGCAGTTACTCGGGGACTAGCGGATATGAGCAGTTCTTC. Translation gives CASSYSGTSGYEQFF.

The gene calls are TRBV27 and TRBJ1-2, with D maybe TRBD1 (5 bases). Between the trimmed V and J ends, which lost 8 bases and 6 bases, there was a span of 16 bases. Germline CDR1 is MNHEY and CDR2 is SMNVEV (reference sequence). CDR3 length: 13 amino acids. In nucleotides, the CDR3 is TGTGCCAGCTCTCCCTGGGGCCATGATGGCTACACCTTC. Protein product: CASSPWGHDGYTF.

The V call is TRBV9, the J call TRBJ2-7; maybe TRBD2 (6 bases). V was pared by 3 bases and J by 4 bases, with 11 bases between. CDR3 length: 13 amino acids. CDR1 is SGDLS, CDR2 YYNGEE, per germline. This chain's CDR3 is CASSAPGVYEQYF. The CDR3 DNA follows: TGTGCCAGCAGCGCCCCGGGAGTATACGAGCAGTACTTC.

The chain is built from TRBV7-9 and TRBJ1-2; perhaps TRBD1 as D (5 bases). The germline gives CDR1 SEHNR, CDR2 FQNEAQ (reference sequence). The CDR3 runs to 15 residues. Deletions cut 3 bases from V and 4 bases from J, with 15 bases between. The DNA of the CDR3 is TGTGCCAGCAGCTTTTCAGGGACCGGTGGCTATGGCTACACCTTC. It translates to CASSFSGTGGYGYTF.

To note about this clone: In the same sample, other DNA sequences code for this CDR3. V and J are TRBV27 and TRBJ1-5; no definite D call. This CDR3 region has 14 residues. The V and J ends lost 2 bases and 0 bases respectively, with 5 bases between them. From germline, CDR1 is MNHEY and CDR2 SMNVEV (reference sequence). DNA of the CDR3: TGTGCCAGCAGTTTACTAGGTAGCAATCAGCCCCAGCATTTT. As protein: CASSLLGSNQPQHF.

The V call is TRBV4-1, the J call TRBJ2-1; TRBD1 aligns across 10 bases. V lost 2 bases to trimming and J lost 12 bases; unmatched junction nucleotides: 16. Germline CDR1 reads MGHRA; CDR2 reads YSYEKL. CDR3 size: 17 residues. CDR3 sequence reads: CASSQSLPGGQGSAQFF. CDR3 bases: TGCGCCAGCAGCCAAAGCTTACCGGGGGGACAGGGGTCTGCGCAGTTCTTC.

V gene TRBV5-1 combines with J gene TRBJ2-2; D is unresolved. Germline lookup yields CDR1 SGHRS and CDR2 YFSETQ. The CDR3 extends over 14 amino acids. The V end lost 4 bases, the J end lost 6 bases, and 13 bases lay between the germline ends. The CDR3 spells CASSLRVEAGELFF. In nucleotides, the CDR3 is TGCGCCAGCAGCCTAAGGGTTGAGGCCGGGGAGCTGTTTTTT.

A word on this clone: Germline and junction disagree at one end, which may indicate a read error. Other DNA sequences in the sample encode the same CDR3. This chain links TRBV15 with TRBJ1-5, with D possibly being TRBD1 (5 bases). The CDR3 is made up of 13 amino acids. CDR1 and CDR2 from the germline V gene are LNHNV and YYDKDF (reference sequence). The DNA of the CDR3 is TGTGCCACCACGGGACCGAGCAATCAGCCCCAGCATTTC. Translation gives CATTGPSNQPQHF.

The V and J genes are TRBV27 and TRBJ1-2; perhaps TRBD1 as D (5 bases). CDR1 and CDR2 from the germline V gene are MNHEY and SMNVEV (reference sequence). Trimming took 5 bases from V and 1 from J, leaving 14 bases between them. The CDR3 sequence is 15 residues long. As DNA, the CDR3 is TGTGCCAGCAGTCCCCGGGACGGGGATAACTATGGCTACACCTTC. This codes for CASSPRDGDNYGYTF.

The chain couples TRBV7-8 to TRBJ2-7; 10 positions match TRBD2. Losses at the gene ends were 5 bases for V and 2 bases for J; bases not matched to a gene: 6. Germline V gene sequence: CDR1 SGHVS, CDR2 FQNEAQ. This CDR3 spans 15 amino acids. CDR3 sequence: CASSPSGGGPYEQYF. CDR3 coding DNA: TGTGCCAGCAGCCCGAGCGGGGGGGGTCCCTACGAGCAGTACTTC.

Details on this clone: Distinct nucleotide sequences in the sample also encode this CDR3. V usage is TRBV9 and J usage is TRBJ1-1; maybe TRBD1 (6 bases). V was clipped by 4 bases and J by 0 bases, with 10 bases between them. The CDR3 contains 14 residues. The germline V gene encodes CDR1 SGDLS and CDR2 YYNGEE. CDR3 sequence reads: CASSQGHLNTEAFF. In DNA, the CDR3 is TGTGCCAGCAGCCAGGGACACCTGAACACTGAAGCTTTCTTT. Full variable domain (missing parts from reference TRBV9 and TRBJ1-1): DSGVTQTPKHLITATGQRVTLRCSPRSGDLSVYWYQQSLDQGLQFLIQYYNGEERAKGNILERFSAQQFPDLHSELNLSSLELGDSALYFCASSQGHLNTEAFFGQGTRLTVV.

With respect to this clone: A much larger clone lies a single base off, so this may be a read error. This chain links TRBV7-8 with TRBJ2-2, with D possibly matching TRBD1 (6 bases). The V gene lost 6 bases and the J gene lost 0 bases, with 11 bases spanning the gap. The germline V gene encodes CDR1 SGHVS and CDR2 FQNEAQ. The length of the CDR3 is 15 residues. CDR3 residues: CASSLDSSNTGELFF. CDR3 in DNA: TGTGCCAGCAGTTTGGACAGTTCGAACACCGGGGAGCTGTTTTTT.

In DNA form, the CDR3 reads TGTGCCTGGAGTGATATAGGAAACTCCTACGAGCAGTACTTC. Encoded protein: CAWSDIGNSYEQYF. The chain has TRBV30 and TRBJ2-7; D uncertain. The length of the CDR3 is 14 residues. V was trimmed by 1 base and J by 0 bases, leaving 10 bases between them. Germline V gene lookup returns CDR1 GTSNPN and CDR2 SVGIG (reference sequence).

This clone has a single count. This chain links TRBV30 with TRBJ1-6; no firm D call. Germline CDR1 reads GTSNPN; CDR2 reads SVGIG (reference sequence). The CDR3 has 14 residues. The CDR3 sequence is CAASTGVNNSPLHF. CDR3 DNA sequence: TGTGCTGCCTCAACTGGGGTCAATAATTCACCCCTCCACTTT.

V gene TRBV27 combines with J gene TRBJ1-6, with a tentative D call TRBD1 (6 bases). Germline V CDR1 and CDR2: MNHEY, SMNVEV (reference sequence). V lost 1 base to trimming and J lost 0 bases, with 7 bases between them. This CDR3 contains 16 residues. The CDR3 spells CASSLWGPSYNSPLHF. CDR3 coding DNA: TGTGCCAGCAGTTTATGGGGGCCCTCCTATAATTCACCCCTCCACTTT.